A selection of T cell receptor beta chains follows, all from one sample in a study of shared clonotypes between healthy human individuals. Using immunoSEQ multiplex PCR, the repertoire was profiled, and TCRdb retains in-frame clones only, with some absent. The sample carries some 690,000 clones, 90% recorded once. The specimen sequenced was memory CD8+ T cells from PBMCs. Receptors originate from a man between 18 and 29 years old in good health. Some clones in this sample may be carry-over from other donors' samples. CDR3s include the opening cysteine and the closing phenylalanine or tryptophan. D genes are given only for firm matches. Some rows have no size entry. The others give once, few or many, or a class for an expanded clone.

length	J	D	size	V	DNA	CDR3
14	TRBJ2-3	.	few	TRBV27	TGTGCCAGCAGTCCACACAATAGCACAGATACGCAGTATTTT	CASSPHNSTDTQYF
15	TRBJ2-1	.	.	TRBV28	TGTGCCAGCAGTCTGGAGGGGTTCCTTGGGGATGAGCAGTTCTTC	CASSLEGFLGDEQFF
14	TRBJ1-1	.	.	TRBV27	TGTGCCAGCAGTCTTCGGCGGGGGAACACTGAAGCTTTCTTT	CASSLRRGNTEAFF
14	TRBJ2-1	TRBD2	.	TRBV28	TGTGCCAGCAGTTCACTAGCGGGAGTCGTGGAGCAGTTCTTC	CASSSLAGVVEQFF
16	TRBJ2-1	.	.	TRBV6-5	TGTGCCAGCAGTTACAGTATTAGCGGACGATACAATGAGCAGTTCTTC	CASSYSISGRYNEQFF
14	TRBJ2-7	.	.	TRBV27	TGTGCCAGCGGGGTTAGGCAGTCGCCCTACGAGCAGTACTTC	CASGVRQSPYEQYF
14	TRBJ1-1	.	.	TRBV27	TGTGCCAGCAGACGGAGAACTCCCGGGACTGAAGCTTTCTTT	CASRRRTPGTEAFF
16	TRBJ1-4	.	.	TRBV19	TGTGCCAGTAGCCCGGCGGGGCCAGCGTCTCCTGAAAAACTGTTTTTT	CASSPAGPASPEKLFF
13	TRBJ2-7	.	.	TRBV27	TGTGCCAGCAGATCTCCCCGGAGCTACGAGCAGTACTTC	CASRSPRSYEQYF
13	TRBJ2-7	.	.	TRBV19	TGTGCCAGTAGTCCCCAGCCTACCTACGAGCAGTACTTC	CASSPQPTYEQYF
12	TRBJ2-7	.	.	TRBV19	TGTGCCAGTAGCGACAGGACGCTTGAGCAGTACTTC	CASSDRTLEQYF
14	TRBJ2-2	.	.	TRBV30	TGTGCCTGGAGTCTTGGACTGTACACCGGGGAGCTGTTTTTT	CAWSLGLYTGELFF
15	TRBJ2-7	.	.	TRBV28	TGTGCCAGCAGTTTCGGTTGGACGAATGCCTACGAGCAGTACTTC	CASSFGWTNAYEQYF
16	TRBJ2-5	.	.	TRBV29-1	TGCAGCGTTGTTGGGGGCGCTGAGGACCTACAAGAGACCCAGTACTTC	CSVVGGAEDLQETQYF
14	TRBJ1-3	TRBD1	.	TRBV28	TGTGCCAGCAGCGACAGGGCTACTGGAAACACCATATATTTT	CASSDRATGNTIYF
16	TRBJ2-1	TRBD1	.	TRBV7-8	TGTGCCAGCAGCTTAACGGGACAGGGGGCCTACAATGAGCAGTTCTTC	CASSLTGQGAYNEQFF
14	TRBJ1-1	.	.	TRBV27	TGTGCCAGCAGTTTGGGTCAGGGGAACACTGAAGCTTTCTTT	CASSLGQGNTEAFF
13	TRBJ1-5	TRBD1	.	TRBV6-5	TGTGCCACCTCTGACAGGGGCGCGTCAGCCCAGCATTTT	CATSDRGASAQHF
15	TRBJ2-7	TRBD1	.	TRBV6-5	TGTGCCAGCAGTTACTCGACAGGGACCCACTACGAGCAGTACTTC	CASSYSTGTHYEQYF
15	TRBJ2-3	.	.	TRBV30	TGTGCCTGGAAAGTCGGCAGGGGGGCCACAGATACGCAGTATTTT	CAWKVGRGATDTQYF
15	TRBJ1-1	.	.	TRBV19	TGTGCCAGTAGTATAATAAGGGGCCCGAACGGTGAAGCTTTCTTT	CASSIIRGPNGEAFF
15	TRBJ1-5	.	.	TRBV10-3	TGTGCCTTCGGTTTAGGGTGGACGGCCAATCAGCCCCAGCATTTT	CAFGLGWTANQPQHF
12	TRBJ1-4	.	.	TRBV11-2	TGTGCCAGCAGCGCCCGAGGGGGGGGTCTGTTTTTT	CASSARGGGLFF
12	TRBJ2-5	.	.	TRBV11-2	TGTGCCAGCAGCCCAGAGAACAGGAACCAGTACTTC	CASSPENRNQYF
11	TRBJ1-1	.	.	TRBV27	TGTGCCAGCAGTTTTGGGACCCTCGCTTTCTTT	CASSFGTLAFF
13	TRBJ2-1	.	.	TRBV9	TGTGCCAGCAGCGCCGAGGGACACAGCGAGCAGTTCTTC	CASSAEGHSEQFF
15	TRBJ2-1	TRBD2	.	TRBV27	TGTGCCAGCAGTCCCATAGCGGGTCGGTTCGATGAGCAGTTCTTC	CASSPIAGRFDEQFF
15	TRBJ2-2	.	.	TRBV6-6	TGTGCCAGCAGTTATCGGGACCCGAACACCGGGGAGCTGTTTTTT	CASSYRDPNTGELFF
16	TRBJ2-7	.	.	TRBV7-9	TGTGCCAGCAGCCAAGTTGTGGTCACGGACAATCTCGAGCAGTACTTC	CASSQVVVTDNLEQYF
15	TRBJ2-1	.	.	TRBV27	TGTGCCAGCAGTACTCGTCGGGGAAGGGTAAATGAGCAGTTCTTC	CASSTRRGRVNEQFF
16	TRBJ2-1	TRBD2	few	TRBV4-2	TGTGCCAGCAGCCAAAGGCTAGCGGGAGGGCCACATGAGCAGTTCTTC	CASSQRLAGGPHEQFF
15	TRBJ1-4	.	.	TRBV7-9	TGTGCCAGCAGCTTATTGGGGGGGCTTAGCGAAAAACTGTTTTTT	CASSLLGGLSEKLFF
15	TRBJ2-3	.	.	TRBV7-9	TGTGCCAGCAGCCCCCGGGACCCACTCACAGATACGCAGTATTTT	CASSPRDPLTDTQYF
16	TRBJ1-5	TRBD1	once	TRBV27	TGTGCCAGCAGTCCCAGAGACAGGGCGATCAATCAGCCCCAGCATTTT	CASSPRDRAINQPQHF
13	TRBJ2-7	.	.	TRBV19	TGTGCCAGTAGTCCCCGACTATACTACGAGCAGTACTTC	CASSPRLYYEQYF
15	TRBJ1-2	TRBD1	.	TRBV13	TGTGCCAGCAGCTTCCGGGACAGCGGTCCGAATGGCTACACCTTC	CASSFRDSGPNGYTF
14	TRBJ1-2	TRBD1	.	TRBV29-1	TGCAGCGTTGATTACAGGGGGCAGATCTATGGCTACACCTTC	CSVDYRGQIYGYTF
15	TRBJ1-5	.	.	TRBV9	TGTGCCAGCAGCGTTTCCGGGCTGGCCAATCAGCCCCAGCATTTT	CASSVSGLANQPQHF
14	TRBJ2-1	TRBD2	.	TRBV27	TGTGCCAGCAGTTTATCGAGGGCGGGAGATGAGCAGTTCTTC	CASSLSRAGDEQFF
14	TRBJ1-2	.	.	TRBV13	TGTGCCAGCAGCTTTATCCTTGGAGGCGGTGGCTACACCTTC	CASSFILGGGGYTF
12	TRBJ2-7	.	.	TRBV29-1	TGCAGCGGGACATTTCGAGGGCTCGAGCAGTACTTC	CSGTFRGLEQYF
14	TRBJ2-7	.	once	TRBV25-1	TGTGCCAGCAGCGAAAATCGACTGGCGGCAGAGCAGTACTTC	CASSENRLAAEQYF
11	TRBJ2-7	.	.	TRBV28	TGTGCTTCCCACCGAGGCTACGAGCAGTACTTC	CASHRGYEQYF
16	TRBJ2-1	TRBD2	.	TRBV12-5	TGTGCTAGTGGTTCCCCAAGCGGGAGTCCTTACAATGAGCAGTTCTTC	CASGSPSGSPYNEQFF
14	TRBJ2-7	.	once	TRBV5-4	TGTGCCAGCAGCTTGACAGGGACCCCCTACGAGCAGTACTTC	CASSLTGTPYEQYF
21	TRBJ2-1	TRBD2	.	TRBV9	TGTGCCAGCAGCGTAGGCCGTAGAGGTTTGGGGACTAGCGGAGCTTACAATGAGCAGTTCTTC	CASSVGRRGLGTSGAYNEQFF
16	TRBJ2-1	TRBD2	.	TRBV4-1	TGCGCCAGCAGCCAAGAGGTGCGGGAGGCTTACAATGAGCAGTTCTTC	CASSQEVREAYNEQFF
11	TRBJ1-2	.	.	TRBV5-4	TGTGCCTTTCGAGAGAACTATGGCTACACCTTC	CAFRENYGYTF
15	TRBJ2-2	.	.	TRBV30	TGTGCCTGGAGTGTACTAGCCTTTATACCCGGGGAGCTGTTTTTT	CAWSVLAFIPGELFF
17	TRBJ2-1	TRBD2	.	TRBV27	TGTGCCAGCAGTCCGAAGCCCCGGGGGGAGGGGTTCAATGAGCAGTTCTTC	CASSPKPRGEGFNEQFF
12	TRBJ1-1	.	few	TRBV9	TGTGCCAGCAGCGTAGGAGGGGCTGAAGCTTTCTTT	CASSVGGAEAFF
15	TRBJ2-7	TRBD2	.	TRBV9	TGTGCCAGCAGCTCAGGACTAGAGAGCTCCTACGAGCAGTACTTC	CASSSGLESSYEQYF
15	TRBJ2-7	TRBD2	.	TRBV9	TGTGCCAGCAGCGTAGATAGCGGGAGACCCTACGAGCAGTACTTC	CASSVDSGRPYEQYF
13	TRBJ1-1	TRBD1	once	TRBV2	TGTGCCAGCAGTGGGGACAGGGGCACTGAAGCTTTCTTT	CASSGDRGTEAFF